The 11 T cell receptor beta chains below come from one sample, sequenced in a study of blood T cells in healthy people across ages (dated by TCRdb to the mid-2010s). Library preparation was by 5' RACE. Sequencer: Illumina HiSeq 2500. A second PCR of roughly 6 to 12 cycles was run with a J-beta primer mix and a sample-barcoded 5' primer. TCRdb cleaned the public reads at Q25 with fastp, built clones with MiXCR and kept in-frame beta chains. Rows matching on CDR3 protein sequence are summarized as one entry with the most common DNA and genes. This sample is represented by around 690,000 distinct CDR3 sequences; approximately 59% of them were singletons. In total, the top ten clones hold around 37% of the sample. What was sequenced was blood. All receptors derive from a man between 60 and 75 years old in good health.

The count of this clonotype is one. One end of the junction does not line up with germline, which may come from a read error. The chain combines TRBV9 with TRBJ1-1; D perhaps matches TRBD1 (5 bases). CDR1 is SGDLS and CDR2 is YYNGEE in the germline V gene. The length of the CDR3 is 14 residues. CDR3 residues: CASSVGLGQTVAFF. In nucleotides, the CDR3 is TGTGCCAGCAGCGTAGGGCTGGGGCAGACTGTAGCTTTCTTT.

The chain employs TRBV12-3 or TRBV12-4 and TRBJ2-1; D gene ambiguous. The CDR3 contains 16 residues. V lost 5 bases to trimming and J lost 6 bases, with 20 bases between them. The CDR3 nucleotides read TGTGCCAGCAGTCTAACGGAGCTGCCGACCCCCAATGAGCAGTTCTTC. Translating it yields CASSLTELPTPNEQFF.

V gene TRBV20-1 combines with J gene TRBJ2-7; D is unclear. CDR3 length: 12 residues. Trimming took 0 bases from V and 3 from J, leaving 6 bases between them. Germline V gene sequence: CDR1 DFQATT, CDR2 SNEGSKA (reference sequence). This CDR3 is CSAREILYEQYF. The CDR3 DNA sequence: TGCAGTGCTAGAGAAATCCTCTACGAGCAGTACTTC.

On this clonotype: One junction end disagrees with the germline gene, perhaps due to a read error. The chain recombines TRBV7-2 with TRBJ2-5; the D gene is possibly TRBD2 (7 bases). The CDR3 runs 15 residues. Germline-derived CDR1 and CDR2 are SGHTA and FQGNSA. DNA for the CDR3: TGTGCCAGCAGCCCAAGGGGCGGGGGCCAAGAGACCCGGTACTTC. It specifies CASSPRGGGQETRYF.

The chain links TRBV6-4 to TRBJ1-1; a possible D gene is TRBD1 (5 bases). Trimming pared 4 bases from V and 5 bases from J, leaving 11 bases between. CDR3 size: 13 residues. Germline V gives CDR1 MRHNA, CDR2 SNTAGT. The CDR3 here is CASSAGYDTEAFF. CDR3 DNA: TGTGCCAGCAGTGCAGGGTATGATACTGAAGCTTTCTTT.

The chain carries TRBV7-2 and TRBJ2-4, with no clear D. Trimming removed 7 bases from V and 6 bases from J, with 16 bases in between. The CDR3 extends over 14 amino acids. Germline assignment: CDR1 SGHTA and CDR2 FQGNSA. CDR3 coding DNA: TGTGCCAGCACCCGCGACTCTGGTGGAAACATTCAGTACTTC. This sequence encodes CASTRDSGGNIQYF.

The rearrangement joins TRBV6-1 to TRBJ1-1, with no clear D. V was trimmed by 2 bases and J by 3 bases, leaving 7 bases between them. The CDR3 is 13 residues long. CDR1 and CDR2 (germline): MNHNS, SASEGT. DNA for the CDR3: TGTGCCAGCAGTGAATTATTGGACACTGAAGCTTTCTTT. It specifies CASSELLDTEAFF.

This clonotype was seen more than once but under ten times. J is TRBJ2-7 and V is TRBV6-5, with D perhaps being TRBD1 or TRBD2 (5 bases each). The CDR3 covers 14 residues. The germline V and J ends were trimmed by 5 bases and 1 base, with 12 bases remaining between them. Germline-derived CDR1 and CDR2 are MNHEY and SVGAGI. The DNA for the CDR3 is TGTGCCAGCAGTCCCAATGGGGGTTCCTACGAGCAGTACTTC. Translation gives CASSPNGGSYEQYF.

The chain has TRBV18 and TRBJ1-1, with 9 positions matching TRBD1. The CDR3 is 20 amino acids. Trimming took 3 bases from V and 2 from J; bases not matched to a gene: 19. Germline CDR1 reads KGHSH; CDR2 reads LQKENI. Here the CDR3 reads CASSPTPGTGTGSINTEAFF. CDR3 in DNA: TGTGCCAGCTCACCTACCCCGGGGACAGGGACGGGGTCTATCAACACTGAAGCTTTCTTT.

The chain links TRBV2 to TRBJ1-1; D is perhaps TRBD1 (6 bases). Germline V gene sequence: CDR1 SNHLY, CDR2 FYNNEI. The V gene lost 4 bases and the J gene lost 1 base, with 13 bases spanning the gap. This CDR3 contains 15 residues. CDR3 in amino acids: CASSGQTGGNTEAFF. The DNA for the CDR3 is TGTGCCAGCAGTGGTCAGACAGGTGGGAACACTGAAGCTTTCTTT.

This clonotype was seen only a few times. This sequence joins TRBV6-2 or TRBV6-3 and TRBJ2-1; no clear D gene. The CDR3 covers 13 residues. V was pared by 4 bases and J by 4 bases, with 8 bases between. Per the germline V gene, CDR1 is MNHEY and CDR2 is SVGEGT. This CDR3 is CASSSEAYNEQFF. The CDR3 bases are TGTGCCAGCAGTTCCGAAGCTTACAATGAGCAGTTCTTC.